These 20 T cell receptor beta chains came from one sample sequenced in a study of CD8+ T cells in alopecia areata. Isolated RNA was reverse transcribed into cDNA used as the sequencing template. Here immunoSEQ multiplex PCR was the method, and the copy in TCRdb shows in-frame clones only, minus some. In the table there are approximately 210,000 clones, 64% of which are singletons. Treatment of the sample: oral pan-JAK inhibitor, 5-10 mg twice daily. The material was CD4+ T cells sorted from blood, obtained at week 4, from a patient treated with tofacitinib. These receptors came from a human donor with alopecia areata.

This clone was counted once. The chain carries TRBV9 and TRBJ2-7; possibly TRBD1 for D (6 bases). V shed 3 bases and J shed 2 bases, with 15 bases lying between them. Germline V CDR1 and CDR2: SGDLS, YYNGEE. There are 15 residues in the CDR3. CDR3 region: CASSARTEPTYEQYF. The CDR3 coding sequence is TGTGCCAGCAGCGCTAGGACAGAACCTACCTACGAGCAGTACTTC.

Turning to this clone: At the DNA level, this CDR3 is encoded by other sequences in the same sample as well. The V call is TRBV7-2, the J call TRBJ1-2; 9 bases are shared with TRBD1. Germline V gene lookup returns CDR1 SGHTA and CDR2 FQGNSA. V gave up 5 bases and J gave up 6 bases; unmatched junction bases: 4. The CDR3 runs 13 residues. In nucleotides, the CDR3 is TGTGCCAGCAGCCCTCGACAGGGGGATGGCTACACCTTC. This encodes CASSPRQGDGYTF.

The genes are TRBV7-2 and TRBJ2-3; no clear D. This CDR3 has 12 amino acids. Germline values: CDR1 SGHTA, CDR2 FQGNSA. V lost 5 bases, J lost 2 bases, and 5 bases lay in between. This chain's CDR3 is CASSPITDTQYF. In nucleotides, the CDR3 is TGTGCCAGCAGCCCTATCACAGATACGCAGTATTTT.

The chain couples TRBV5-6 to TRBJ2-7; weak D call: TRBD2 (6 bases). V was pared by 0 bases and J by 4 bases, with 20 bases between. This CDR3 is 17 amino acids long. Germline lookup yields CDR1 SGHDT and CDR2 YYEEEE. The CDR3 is CASSLAGRGLLIYEQYF. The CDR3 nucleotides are TGTGCCAGCAGCTTGGCGGGGCGGGGACTTCTGATATACGAGCAGTACTTC.

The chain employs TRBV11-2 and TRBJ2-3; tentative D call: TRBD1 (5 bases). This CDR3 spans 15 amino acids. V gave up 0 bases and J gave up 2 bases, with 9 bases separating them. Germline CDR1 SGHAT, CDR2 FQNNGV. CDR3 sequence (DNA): TGTGCCAGCAGCTTAGACCAGGGCCACACAGATACGCAGTATTTT. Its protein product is CASSLDQGHTDTQYF.

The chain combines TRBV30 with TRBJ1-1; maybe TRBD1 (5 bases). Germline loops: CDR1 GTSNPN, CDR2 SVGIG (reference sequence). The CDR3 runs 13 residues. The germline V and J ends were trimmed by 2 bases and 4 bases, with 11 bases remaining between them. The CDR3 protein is CAWSPWGGTEAFF. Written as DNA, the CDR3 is TGTGCCTGGAGTCCGTGGGGGGGCACTGAAGCTTTCTTT.

CDR3 loop: CASSLDLWETQYF. CDR3 sequence (DNA): TGCGCCAGCAGCTTGGACCTCTGGGAGACCCAGTACTTC. This sequence joins TRBV5-1 and TRBJ2-5; the D is unclear. The germline V and J ends were trimmed by 0 bases and 5 bases, with 8 bases remaining between them. Germline V gives CDR1 SGHRS, CDR2 YFSETQ. The CDR3 runs 13 residues.

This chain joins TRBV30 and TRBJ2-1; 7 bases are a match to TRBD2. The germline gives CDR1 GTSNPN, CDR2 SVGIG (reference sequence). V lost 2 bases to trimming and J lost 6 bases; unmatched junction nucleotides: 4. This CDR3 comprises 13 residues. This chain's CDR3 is CAWSISGGNEQFF. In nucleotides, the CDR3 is TGTGCCTGGAGTATTTCGGGGGGCAATGAGCAGTTCTTC.

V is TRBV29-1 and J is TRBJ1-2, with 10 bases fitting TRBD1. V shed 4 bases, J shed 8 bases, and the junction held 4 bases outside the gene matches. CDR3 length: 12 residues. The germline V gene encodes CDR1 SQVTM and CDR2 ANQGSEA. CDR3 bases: TGCAGCGTTGGGGGGACAGGGGTCGGCTACACCTTC. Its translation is CSVGGTGVGYTF.

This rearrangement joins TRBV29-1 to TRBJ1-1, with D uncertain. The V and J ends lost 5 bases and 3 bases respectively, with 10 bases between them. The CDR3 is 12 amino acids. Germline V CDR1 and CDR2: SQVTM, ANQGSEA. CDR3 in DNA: TGCAGCGTTCCCCCCCACGACACTGAAGCTTTCTTT. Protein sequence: CSVPPHDTEAFF.

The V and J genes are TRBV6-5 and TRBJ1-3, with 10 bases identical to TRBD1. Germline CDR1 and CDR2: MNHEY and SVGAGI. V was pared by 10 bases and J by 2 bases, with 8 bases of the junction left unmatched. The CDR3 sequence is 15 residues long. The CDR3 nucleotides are TGTGCCACAGGCGCAGGGACAGGGGCTGGAAACACCATATATTTT. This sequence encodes CATGAGTGAGNTIYF.

The CDR3 here is CATSRSLLRSVNTEAFF. In DNA form, the CDR3 reads TGTGCCACCAGCAGATCCCTCCTCCGGTCGGTGAACACTGAAGCTTTCTTT. The J gene is TRBJ1-1, the V gene TRBV15; D not resolved. The CDR3 consists of 17 residues. V dropped 2 bases and J dropped 0 bases, with 16 bases sitting between them. Germline V lookup: CDR1 LNHNV, CDR2 YYDKDF (reference sequence).

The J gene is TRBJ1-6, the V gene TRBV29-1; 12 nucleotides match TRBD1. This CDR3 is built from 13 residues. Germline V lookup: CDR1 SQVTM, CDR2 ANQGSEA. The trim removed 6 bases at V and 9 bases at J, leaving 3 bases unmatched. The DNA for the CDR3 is TGCAGCGTGGGACAGGGGGCAAGTTCACCCCTCCACTTT. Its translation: CSVGQGASSPLHF.

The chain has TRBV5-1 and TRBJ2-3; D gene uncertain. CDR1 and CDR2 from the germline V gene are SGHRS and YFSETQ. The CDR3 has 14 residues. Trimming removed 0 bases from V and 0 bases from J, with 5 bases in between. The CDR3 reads CASSLVASTDTQYF. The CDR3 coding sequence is TGCGCCAGCAGCTTGGTGGCGAGCACAGATACGCAGTATTTT. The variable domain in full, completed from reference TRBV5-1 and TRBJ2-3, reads KAGVTQTPRYLIKTRGQQVTLSCSPISGHRSVSWYQQTPGQGLQFLFEYFSETQRNKGNFPGRFSGRQFSNSRSEMNVSTLELGDSALYLCASSLVASTDTQYFGPGTRLTVL.

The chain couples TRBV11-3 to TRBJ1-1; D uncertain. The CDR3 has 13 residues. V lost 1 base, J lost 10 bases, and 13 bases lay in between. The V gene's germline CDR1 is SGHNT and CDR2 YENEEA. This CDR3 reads CASSLGERVSAFF. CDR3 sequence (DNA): TGTGCCAGCAGCTTAGGGGAGAGGGTCTCAGCTTTCTTT. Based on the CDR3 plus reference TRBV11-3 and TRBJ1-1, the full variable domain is EAGVVQSPRYKIIEKKQPVAFWCNPISGHNTLYWYLQNLGQGPELLIRYENEEAVDDSQLPKDRFSAERLKGVDSTLKIQPAELGDSAVYLCASSLGERVSAFFGQGTRLTVV.

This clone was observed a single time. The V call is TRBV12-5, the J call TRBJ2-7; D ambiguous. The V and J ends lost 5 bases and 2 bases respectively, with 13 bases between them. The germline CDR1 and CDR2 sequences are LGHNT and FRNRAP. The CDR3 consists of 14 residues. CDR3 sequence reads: CASGRLDSPYEQYF. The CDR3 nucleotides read TGTGCTAGTGGTCGACTGGATTCCCCCTACGAGCAGTACTTC. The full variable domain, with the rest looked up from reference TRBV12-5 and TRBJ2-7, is DARVTQTPRHKVTEMGQEVTMRCQPILGHNTVFWYRQTMMQGLELLAYFRNRAPLDDSGMPKDRFSAEMPDATLATLKIQPSEPRDSAVYFCASGRLDSPYEQYFGPGTRLTVT.

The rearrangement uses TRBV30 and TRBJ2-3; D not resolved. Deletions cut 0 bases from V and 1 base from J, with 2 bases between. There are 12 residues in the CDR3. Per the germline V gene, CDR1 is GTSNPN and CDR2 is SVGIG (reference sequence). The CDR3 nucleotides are TGTGCCTGGAGTGTAGGCACAGATACGCAGTATTTT. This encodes CAWSVGTDTQYF.

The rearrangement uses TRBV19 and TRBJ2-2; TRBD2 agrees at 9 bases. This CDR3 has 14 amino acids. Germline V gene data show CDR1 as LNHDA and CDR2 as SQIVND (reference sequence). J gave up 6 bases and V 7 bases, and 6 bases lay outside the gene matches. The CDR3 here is CASMGLAGAGELFF. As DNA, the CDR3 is TGTGCCAGTATGGGACTAGCAGGCGCCGGGGAGCTGTTTTTT.

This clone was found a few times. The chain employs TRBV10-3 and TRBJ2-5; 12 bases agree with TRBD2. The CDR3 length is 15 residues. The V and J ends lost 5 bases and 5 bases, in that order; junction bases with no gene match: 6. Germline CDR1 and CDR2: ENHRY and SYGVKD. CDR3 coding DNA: TGTGCCATCAGTTCTAGCGGGGGGGCCCGGGAGACCCAGTACTTC. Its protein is CAISSSGGARETQYF.

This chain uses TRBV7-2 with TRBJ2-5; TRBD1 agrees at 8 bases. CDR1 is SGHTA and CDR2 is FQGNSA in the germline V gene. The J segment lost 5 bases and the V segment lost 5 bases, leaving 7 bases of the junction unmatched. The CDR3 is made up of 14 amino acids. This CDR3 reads CASSLWYRGETQYF. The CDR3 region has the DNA TGTGCCAGCAGCCTATGGTACAGGGGGGAGACCCAGTACTTC. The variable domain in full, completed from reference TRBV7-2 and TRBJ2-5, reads GAGVSQSPSNKVTEKGKDVELRCDPISGHTALYWYRQSLGQGLEFLIYFQGNSAPDKSGLPSDRFSAERTGGSVSTLTIQRTQQEDSAVYLCASSLWYRGETQYFGPGTRLLVL.